This paragraph covers one T cell receptor beta chain sequence. The antigen remains unidentified. PCR was performed using 60 Vbeta and 13 Jbeta primers. TCRdb keeps only in-frame clones here, not all; method: immunoSEQ multiplex PCR. The sample shows 150,000 or so clones, and approximately 1.6% sits with its ten largest clones. This record belongs to a study of cytomegalovirus exposure and HLA in healthy donors. Study results and limitations: Associated with cytomegalovirus, according to the listing, were 164 TCR beta chains.

V lost 5 bases and J lost 1, with 12 bases in between. CDR1 and CDR2 (germline): SEHNR, FQNEAQ (reference sequence). The length of the CDR3 is 15 residues. The sequence derives from a woman in her thirties or forties in good health and CMV-seropositive. This sequence joins TRBV7-9 and TRBJ2-1; D is possibly TRBD1 (6 bases). Sequenced: PBMCs. The CDR3 DNA is TGTGCCAGCAGCCCCCGGACAGCTTCCTACAATGAGCAGTTCTTC. Translated, it gives CASSPRTASYNEQFF. Together with reference TRBV7-9 and TRBJ2-1, the CDR3 gives the full variable domain: DTGVSQNPRHKITKRGQNVTFRCDPISEHNRLYWYRQTLGQGPEFLTYFQNEAQLEKSRLLSDRFSAERPKGSFSTLEIQRTEQGDSAMYLCASSPRTASYNEQFFGPGTRLTVL.